The 14 T cell receptor beta chains listed next were all sequenced from one sample in a study of T-cell reconstitution after alpha-beta-depleted transplantation in children. During its preparation, the TCRbeta library received unique molecular identifiers. MiXCR, run by TCRdb on the PCR reads, gives a single entry per CDR3 protein. The data hold fewer than 550,000 distinct CDR3 sequences, with approximately 10% observed a single time. Specimen: PBMCs from the stem cell graft donor, collected from the stem cell graft. The receptors originated from a human donor who donated a stem cell graft to a child with acute myeloid leukemia.

This clonotype has ten or more counts. V usage is TRBV5-1 and J usage is TRBJ2-7; no firm D call. Trimming pared 0 bases from V and 7 bases from J, leaving 8 bases between. CDR3 length: 12 residues. Germline V gives CDR1 SGHRS, CDR2 YFSETQ. CDR3 protein: CASSLARTEQYF. DNA for the CDR3: TGCGCCAGCAGCTTGGCCAGGACGGAGCAGTACTTC.

The gene calls are TRBV10-3 and TRBJ2-7, with 10 positions matching TRBD1. J lost 5 bases, V lost 6 bases, and 7 bases had no gene match. Germline CDR1 and CDR2: ENHRY and SYGVKD. CDR3 length equals 14 residues. The CDR3 nucleotides read TGTGCCATCAGAAGACAGGGGGCAGGGGACGAGCAGTACGTC. Residues: CAIRRQGAGDEQYV.

J is TRBJ2-2 and V is TRBV9, with D perhaps TRBD2 (6 bases). There are 15 residues in the CDR3. V was clipped by 2 bases and J by 5 bases, with 13 bases between them. The V gene's germline CDR1 is SGDLS and CDR2 YYNGEE. Here the CDR3 DNA reads TGTGCCAGCAGCGTGGGGGGAGGCGTGACCGGGGAGCTGTTTTTT. Its protein product is CASSVGGGVTGELFF. The variable domain in full, with the rest retrieved from reference TRBV9 and TRBJ2-2, is DSGVTQTPKHLITATGQRVTLRCSPRSGDLSVYWYQQSLDQGLQFLIQYYNGEERAKGNILERFSAQQFPDLHSELNLSSLELGDSALYFCASSVGGGVTGELFFGEGSRLTVL.

The chain uses TRBV9 and TRBJ2-1, with 8 bases lining up with TRBD2. The ends lost 2 bases at V and 5 bases at J; junction bases unmatched: 3. Germline V gives CDR1 SGDLS, CDR2 YYNGEE. This CDR3 is 14 amino acids long. The CDR3 DNA follows: TGTGCCAGCAGCGTTAGCGGGAAGGACAATGAGCAGTTCTTC. Translation gives CASSVSGKDNEQFF. Supplemented by reference TRBV9 and TRBJ2-1, the full variable domain reads DSGVTQTPKHLITATGQRVTLRCSPRSGDLSVYWYQQSLDQGLQFLIQYYNGEERAKGNILERFSAQQFPDLHSELNLSSLELGDSALYFCASSVSGKDNEQFFGPGTRLTVL.

A remark on this clonotype: A much bigger clone sits one base away, suggesting this may be a read error. The chain joins TRBV9 to TRBJ2-7, with 7 bases lining up with TRBD1. V lost 3 bases and J lost 4; bases outside the gene matches: 10. Germline loops: CDR1 SGDLS, CDR2 YYNGEE. CDR3 size: 15 residues. CDR3 protein: CASSARPGQRYEQYF. In nucleotides, the CDR3 is TGTGCCAGCAGCGCCCGCCCGGGACAGCGGTACGAGCAGTACTTC. The whole variable domain, remainder taken from reference TRBV9 and TRBJ2-7, is DSGVTQTPKHLITATGQRVTLRCSPRSGDLSVYWYQQSLDQGLQFLIQYYNGEERAKGNILERFSAQQFPDLHSELNLSSLELGDSALYFCASSARPGQRYEQYFGPGTRLTVT.

This clonotype was seen many times. The rearrangement links TRBV5-1 to TRBJ2-1; TRBD2 might be the D (7 bases). V shed 4 bases and J shed 3 bases, with 17 bases lying between them. The CDR3 length is 16 residues. Germline lookup yields CDR1 SGHRS and CDR2 YFSETQ. CDR3: CASSLEGGRIYNEQFF. For the CDR3, the DNA is TGCGCCAGCAGCCTGGAGGGGGGGAGGATCTACAATGAGCAGTTCTTC.

This clonotype turned up a few times. This chain joins TRBV6-1 and TRBJ2-3; maybe TRBD1 (7 bases). Germline V gene lookup returns CDR1 MNHNS and CDR2 SASEGT. CDR3 length: 15 amino acids. V was shortened by 6 bases and J by 2 bases, with 15 bases between the two germline ends. DNA for the CDR3: TGTGCCAGCAGAAAGGGGGGACAGTACACAGATACGCAGTATTTT. This codes for CASRKGGQYTDTQYF.

At least ten counts were recorded for this clonotype. This sequence joins TRBV4-3 and TRBJ1-1; 8 bases align to TRBD1. Losses at the gene ends were 0 bases for V and 0 bases for J; bases not matched to a gene: 6. The CDR3 runs to 17 residues. The germline CDR1 and CDR2 sequences are LGHNA and YSLEER. In DNA form, the CDR3 reads TGCGCCAGCAGCCAAGATCTCCGGACAGGGCTGAACACTGAAGCTTTCTTT. Its translation is CASSQDLRTGLNTEAFF.

The CDR3 loop reads CASSPGQGALGLYGYTF. As DNA, the CDR3 is TGCGCCAGCAGCCCCGGACAGGGAGCCTTGGGGCTCTATGGCTACACCTTC. This chain uses TRBV4-1 with TRBJ1-2, with 8 bases lining up with TRBD1. This CDR3 has 17 amino acids. Germline V CDR1 and CDR2: MGHRA, YSYEKL. Trimming cost V 4 bases and J 4 bases; bases outside gene matches: 14.

This clonotype was seen a few times. The J gene is TRBJ1-6, the V gene TRBV7-8; perhaps TRBD1 as D (6 bases). V lost 3 bases, J lost 9 bases, and 12 bases lay in between. This CDR3 has 14 residues. Germline loops: CDR1 SGHVS, CDR2 FQNEAQ. The CDR3 nucleotides are TGTGCCAGCAGCTTGTTACAGGGTGGTTCACCCCTCCACTTT. Its translation: CASSLLQGGSPLHF.

The gene calls are TRBV4-2 and TRBJ2-7, with D perhaps TRBD1 (5 bases). The CDR3 consists of 16 residues. Deletions cut 0 bases from V and 1 base from J, with 13 bases between. Germline-derived CDR1 and CDR2 are LGHNA and YNFKEQ. The CDR3 is CASSQDVRVRSYEQYF. CDR3 nucleotide sequence: TGTGCCAGCAGCCAAGATGTCAGGGTAAGGTCCTACGAGCAGTACTTC.

The chain carries TRBV2 and TRBJ1-2; possible D gene TRBD1, 6 bases. The V and J ends lost 4 bases and 6 bases respectively, with 12 bases between them. Germline lookup yields CDR1 SNHLY and CDR2 FYNNEI. CDR3 length equals 13 residues. CDR3 DNA sequence: TGTGCCAGCAGTGCTGCAGGGGTGAATGGCTACACCTTC. It specifies CASSAAGVNGYTF.

This clonotype was seen many times. The chain uses TRBV5-5 and TRBJ1-5; D unclear. With 0 bases removed from V and 6 bases from J, the gap between germline ends came to 10 bases. This CDR3 contains 14 residues. Germline V gene lookup returns CDR1 SGHKS and CDR2 YYEKEE (reference sequence). CDR3: CASSLEFNGQPQHF. The CDR3 DNA sequence: TGTGCCAGCAGCTTGGAGTTCAATGGTCAGCCCCAGCATTTT.

This clonotype was seen many times. The chain joins TRBV29-1 to TRBJ2-1; no clear D. CDR3 length: 14 amino acids. Germline-derived CDR1 and CDR2 are SQVTM and ANQGSEA. Trimming cost V 1 base and J 8 bases, with 15 bases left between them. Written as DNA, the CDR3 is TGCAGCGTTGAAGCCCTCTTGGGAAACGATGAGCAGTTCTTC. It specifies CSVEALLGNDEQFF.